The present entry profiles one T cell receptor beta chain with its context. Sequencing used immunoSEQ multiplex PCR; TCRdb keeps in-frame clones, though not all of them. The table includes tens of thousands of clones, around 82% detected once. This entry comes from a study of OX40 agonist ivuxolimab in advanced cancers. Germline V gene data show CDR1 as SGHDT and CDR2 as YYEEEE. The V end was cut by 1 base, the J end by 0 bases, with 8 bases between. The CDR3 extends over 15 amino acids. The sequence came from an adult with an advanced solid tumor such as melanoma, head and neck, liver or kidney cancer. The source was CD4+ or CD8+ T cells sorted from blood, collected in a trial of the OX40 agonist ivuxolimab. The V gene is TRBV5-6, the J gene TRBJ1-5; D remains unclear. Here the CDR3 DNA reads TGTGCCAGCAGCTTGCTCACAAATAGCAATCAGCCCCAGCATTTT. Translating gives CASSLLTNSNQPQHF. Looking up the rest from reference TRBV5-6 and TRBJ1-5 gives the full variable domain: DAGVTQSPTHLIKTRGQQVTLRCSPKSGHDTVSWYQQALGQGPQFIFQYYEEEERQRGNFPDRFSGHQFPNYSSELNVNALLLGDSALYLCASSLLTNSNQPQHFGDGTRLSIL.